This TCR beta chain stems from a study of cytomegalovirus exposure and HLA in healthy donors. Notes on this clone: Antigen unknown.

Study conclusions and caveats: Clonal expansion, a later analysis showed, was greater in HLA-associated TCR beta chains than in equally common others. The classifier reportedly diagnosed cytomegalovirus status with high sensitivity and specificity. TCR beta V segments were, for the most part, productive about 87% or about 30% of the time in an earlier analysis.

The PCR had 60 Vbeta and 13 Jbeta primers. Profiled with immunoSEQ multiplex PCR; TCRdb holds only in-frame clones, not every one. Among about 110,000 clones listed, over 60% were seen once. Sequencing was performed on PBMCs. The sequence came from a man aged 25 to 45 in good health and CMV-seropositive.

In DNA, the CDR3 is TGTGCCAGCAGTTTTACAGACAGTGCAACTAATGAAAAACTGTTTTTT. The encoded protein is CASSFTDSATNEKLFF. This chain connects TRBV28 to TRBJ1-4, with D maybe TRBD1 (5 bases). CDR1 is MDHEN and CDR2 is SYDVKM in the germline V gene. This CDR3 is built from 16 residues. V shed 3 bases and J shed 0 bases, with 11 bases lying between them.